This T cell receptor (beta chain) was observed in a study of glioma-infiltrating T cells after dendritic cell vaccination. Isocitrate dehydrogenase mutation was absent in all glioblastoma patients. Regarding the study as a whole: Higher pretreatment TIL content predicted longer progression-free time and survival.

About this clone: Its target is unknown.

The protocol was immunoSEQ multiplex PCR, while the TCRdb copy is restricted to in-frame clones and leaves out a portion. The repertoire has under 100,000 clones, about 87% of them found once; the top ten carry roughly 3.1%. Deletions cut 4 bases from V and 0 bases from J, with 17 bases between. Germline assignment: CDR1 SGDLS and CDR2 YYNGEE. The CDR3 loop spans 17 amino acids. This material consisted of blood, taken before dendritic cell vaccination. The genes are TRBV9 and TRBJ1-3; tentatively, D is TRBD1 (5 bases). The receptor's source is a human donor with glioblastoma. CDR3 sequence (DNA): TGTGCCAGCAGCCCGGGGGGGGGAGCCGGCTCTGGAAACACCATATATTTT. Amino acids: CASSPGGGAGSGNTIYF.